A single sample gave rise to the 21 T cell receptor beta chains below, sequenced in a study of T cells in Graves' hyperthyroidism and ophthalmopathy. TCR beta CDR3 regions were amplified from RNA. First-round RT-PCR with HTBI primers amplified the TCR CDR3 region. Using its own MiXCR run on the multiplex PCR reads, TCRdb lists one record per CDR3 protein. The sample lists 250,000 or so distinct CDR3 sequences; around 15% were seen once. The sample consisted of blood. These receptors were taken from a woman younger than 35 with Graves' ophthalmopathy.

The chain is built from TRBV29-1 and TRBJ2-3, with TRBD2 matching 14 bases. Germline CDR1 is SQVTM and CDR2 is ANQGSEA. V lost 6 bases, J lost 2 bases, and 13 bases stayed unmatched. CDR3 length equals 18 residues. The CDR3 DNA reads TGCAGCGTCTCCTGCCCCGGGACTAGCGGGAGTTACACAGATACGCAGTATTTT. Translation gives CSVSCPGTSGSYTDTQYF.

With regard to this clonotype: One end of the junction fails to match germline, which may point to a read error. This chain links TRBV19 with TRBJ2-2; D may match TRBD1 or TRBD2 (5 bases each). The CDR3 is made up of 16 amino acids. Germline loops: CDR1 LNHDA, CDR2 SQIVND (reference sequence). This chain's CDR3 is CASSRRGRDHTGELLF. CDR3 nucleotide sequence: TGTGCCAGTAGCCGAAGGGGCAGGGACCACACCGGGGAGCTGCTTTTT. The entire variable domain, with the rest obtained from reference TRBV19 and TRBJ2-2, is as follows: DGGITQSPKYLFRKEGQNVTLSCEQNLNHDAMYWYRQDPGQGLRLIYYSQIVNDFQKGDIAEGYSVSREKKESFPLTVTSAQKNPTAFYLCASSRRGRDHTGELLFGEGSRLTVL.

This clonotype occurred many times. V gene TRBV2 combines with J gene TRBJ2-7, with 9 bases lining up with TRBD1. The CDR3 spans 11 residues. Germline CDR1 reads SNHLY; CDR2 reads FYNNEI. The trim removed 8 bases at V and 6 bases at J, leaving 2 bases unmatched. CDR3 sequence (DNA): TGTGCCAGCGAGACAGGGGGCGAGCAGTACTTC. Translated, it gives CASETGGEQYF.

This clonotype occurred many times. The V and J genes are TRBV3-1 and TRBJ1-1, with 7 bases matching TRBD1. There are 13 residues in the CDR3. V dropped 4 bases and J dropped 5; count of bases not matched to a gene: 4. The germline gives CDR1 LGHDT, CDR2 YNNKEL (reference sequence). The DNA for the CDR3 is TGTGCCAGCAGCCCCCAGGGGGGAACTGAAGCTTTCTTT. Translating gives CASSPQGGTEAFF. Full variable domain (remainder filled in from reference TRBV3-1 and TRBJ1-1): DTAVSQTPKYLVTQMGNDKSIKCEQNLGHDTMYWYKQDSKKFLKIMFSYNNKELIINETVPNRFSPKSPDKAHLNLHINSLELGDSAVYFCASSPQGGTEAFFGQGTRLTVV.

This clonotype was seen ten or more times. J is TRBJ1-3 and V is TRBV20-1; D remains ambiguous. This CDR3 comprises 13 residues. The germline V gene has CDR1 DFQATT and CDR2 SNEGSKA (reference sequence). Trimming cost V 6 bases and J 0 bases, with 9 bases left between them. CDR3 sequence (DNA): TGCAGTGCGCCTCAGACCTCTGGAAACACCATATATTTT. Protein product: CSAPQTSGNTIYF.

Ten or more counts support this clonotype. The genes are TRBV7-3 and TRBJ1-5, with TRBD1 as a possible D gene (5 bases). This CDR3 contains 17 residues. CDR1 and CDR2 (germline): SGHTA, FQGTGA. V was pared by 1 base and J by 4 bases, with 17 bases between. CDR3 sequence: CASSLKGRRKLNQPQHF. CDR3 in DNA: TGTGCCAGCAGCTTAAAGGGGAGGAGGAAGCTTAATCAGCCCCAGCATTTT. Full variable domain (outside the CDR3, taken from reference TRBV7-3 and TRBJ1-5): GAGVSQTPSNKVTEKGKYVELRCDPISGHTALYWYRQSLGQGPEFLIYFQGTGAADDSGLPNDRFFAVRPEGSVSTLKIQRTERGDSAVYLCASSLKGRRKLNQPQHFGDGTRLSIL.

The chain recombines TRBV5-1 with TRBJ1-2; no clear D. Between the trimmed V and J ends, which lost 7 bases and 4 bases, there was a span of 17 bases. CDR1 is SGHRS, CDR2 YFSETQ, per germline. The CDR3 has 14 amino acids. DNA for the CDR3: TGCGCCAGCGCCCCGACACATGAGACCTATGGCTACACCTTC. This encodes CASAPTHETYGYTF.

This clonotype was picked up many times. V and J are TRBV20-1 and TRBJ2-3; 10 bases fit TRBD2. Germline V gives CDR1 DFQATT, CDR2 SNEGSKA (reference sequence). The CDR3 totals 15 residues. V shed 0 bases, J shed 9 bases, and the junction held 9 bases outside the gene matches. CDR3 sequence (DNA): TGCAGTGCTAGAGATGTAACTAGCGGGGATGACACGCAGTATTTT. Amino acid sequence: CSARDVTSGDDTQYF.

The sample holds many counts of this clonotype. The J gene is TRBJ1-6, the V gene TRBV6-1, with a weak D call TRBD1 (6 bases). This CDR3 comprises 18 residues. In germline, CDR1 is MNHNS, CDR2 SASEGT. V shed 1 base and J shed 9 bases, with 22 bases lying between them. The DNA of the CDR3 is TGTGCCAGCAGTGAAGTCAGTGGGGGGCGCATCTTTATTTCACCCCTCCACTTT. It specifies CASSEVSGGRIFISPLHF.

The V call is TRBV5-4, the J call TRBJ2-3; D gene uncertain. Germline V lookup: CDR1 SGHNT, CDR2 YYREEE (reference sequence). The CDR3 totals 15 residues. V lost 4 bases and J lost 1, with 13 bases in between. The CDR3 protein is CASSGGSVRTDTQYF. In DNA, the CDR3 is TGTGCCAGCAGCGGTGGCTCCGTTCGCACAGATACGCAGTATTTT.

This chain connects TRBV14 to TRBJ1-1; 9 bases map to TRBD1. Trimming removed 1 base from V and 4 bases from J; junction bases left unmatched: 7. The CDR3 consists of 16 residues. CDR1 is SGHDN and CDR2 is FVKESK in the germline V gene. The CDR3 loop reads CASSQVTGTGSTEAFF. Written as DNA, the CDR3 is TGTGCCAGCAGCCAAGTAACCGGGACAGGGTCCACTGAAGCTTTCTTT.

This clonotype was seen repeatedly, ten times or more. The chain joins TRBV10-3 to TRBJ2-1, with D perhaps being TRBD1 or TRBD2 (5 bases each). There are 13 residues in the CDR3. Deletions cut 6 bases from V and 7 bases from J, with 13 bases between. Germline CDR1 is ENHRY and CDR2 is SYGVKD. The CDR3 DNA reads TGTGCCATCAGACGGGACGACCTTAATGAGCAGTTCTTC. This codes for CAIRRDDLNEQFF.

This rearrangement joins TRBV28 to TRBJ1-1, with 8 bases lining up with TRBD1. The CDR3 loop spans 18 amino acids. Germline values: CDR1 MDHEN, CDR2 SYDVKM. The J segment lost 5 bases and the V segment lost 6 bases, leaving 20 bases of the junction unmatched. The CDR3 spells CASRSYQGAGTEKTEAFF. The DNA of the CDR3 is TGTGCCAGCAGGTCTTATCAGGGGGCAGGTACGGAGAAAACTGAAGCTTTCTTT.

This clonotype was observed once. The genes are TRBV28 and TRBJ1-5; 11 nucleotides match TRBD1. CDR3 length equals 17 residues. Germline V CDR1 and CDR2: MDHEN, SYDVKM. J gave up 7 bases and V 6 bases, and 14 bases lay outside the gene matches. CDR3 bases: TGTGCCAGCAGCGTGGGGGGGACAGGGGGAAGTCGGCAGCCCCAGCATTTT. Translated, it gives CASSVGGTGGSRQPQHF.

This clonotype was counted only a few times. CDR3 protein: CASRPGQGAVGELFF. The CDR3 DNA reads as TGTGCCAGTAGGCCGGGACAGGGGGCAGTCGGGGAGCTGTTTTTT. This rearrangement joins TRBV19 to TRBJ2-2, with 12 bases lining up with TRBD1. Germline V lookup: CDR1 LNHDA, CDR2 SQIVND (reference sequence). V trimming: 6 bases; J trimming: 7 bases; junction bases outside the gene matches: 6. The CDR3 runs to 15 residues.

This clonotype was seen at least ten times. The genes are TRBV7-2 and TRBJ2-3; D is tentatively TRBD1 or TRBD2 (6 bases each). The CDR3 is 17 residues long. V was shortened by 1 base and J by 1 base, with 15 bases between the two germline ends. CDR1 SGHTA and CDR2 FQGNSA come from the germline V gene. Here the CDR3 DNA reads TGTGCCAGCAGCTTAGTTGGCCCGGGGGCTGGCACAGATACGCAGTATTTT. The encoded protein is CASSLVGPGAGTDTQYF.

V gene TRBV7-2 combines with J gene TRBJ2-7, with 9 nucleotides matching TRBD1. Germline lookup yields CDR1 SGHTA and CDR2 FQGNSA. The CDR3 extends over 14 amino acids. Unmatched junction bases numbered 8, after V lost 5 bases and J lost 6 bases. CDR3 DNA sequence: TGTGCCAGCAGCCCGGGGACAGGGCAGTTCGAGCAGTACTTC. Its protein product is CASSPGTGQFEQYF.

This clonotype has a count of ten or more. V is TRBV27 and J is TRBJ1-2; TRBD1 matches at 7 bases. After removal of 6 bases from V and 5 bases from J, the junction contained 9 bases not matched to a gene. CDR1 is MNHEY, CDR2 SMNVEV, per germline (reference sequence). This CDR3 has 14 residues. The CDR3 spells CASRIGTAAYGYTF. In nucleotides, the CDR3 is TGTGCCAGCAGAATCGGGACAGCCGCTTATGGCTACACCTTC.

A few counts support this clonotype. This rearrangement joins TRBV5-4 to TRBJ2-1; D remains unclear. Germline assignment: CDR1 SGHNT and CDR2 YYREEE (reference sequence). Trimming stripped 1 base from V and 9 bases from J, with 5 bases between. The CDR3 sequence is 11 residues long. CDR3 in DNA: TGTGCCAGCAGCTTGCTGAGTGAGCAGTTCTTC. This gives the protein CASSLLSEQFF.

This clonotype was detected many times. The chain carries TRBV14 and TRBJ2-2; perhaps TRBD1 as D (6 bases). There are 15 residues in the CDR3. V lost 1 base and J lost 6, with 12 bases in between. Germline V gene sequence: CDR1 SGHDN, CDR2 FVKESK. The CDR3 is CASSQGRQVAGELFF. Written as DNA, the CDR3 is TGTGCCAGCAGCCAAGGGAGACAGGTCGCCGGGGAGCTGTTTTTT.

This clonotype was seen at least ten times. The CDR3 sequence is CATSRDPGQGSYEQYF. CDR3 DNA sequence: TGTGCCACCAGCAGGGACCCGGGACAGGGCTCCTACGAGCAGTACTTC. This sequence joins TRBV15 and TRBJ2-7; TRBD1 aligns across 9 bases. The CDR3 is made up of 16 amino acids. With 3 bases clipped from V and 0 bases from J, the junction kept 6 bases outside the gene matches. The germline V gene encodes CDR1 LNHNV and CDR2 YYDKDF (reference sequence).